One and the same sample provided the 4 T cell receptor beta chains below, sequenced in a study of PD-1 blockade in classical Hodgkin lymphoma. Assay used: immunoSEQ multiplex PCR; TCRdb lists only in-frame clones, some missing. The sample comprises about 5,900 clones, 85% to 90% of which are singletons, and 45% rests with the top ten. Each patient's relapse followed autologous stem cell transplantation, and brentuximab vedotin exposure varied. The source material was peripheral blood mononuclear cells (PBMCs), sampled before the second cycle of nivolumab. The receptors were sampled from a human donor with classical Hodgkin lymphoma.

The V gene is TRBV11-3, the J gene TRBJ2-1, with D tentatively TRBD1 (6 bases). Germline CDR1 is SGHNT and CDR2 is YENEEA. V gave up 0 bases and J gave up 4 bases, with 16 bases separating them. This CDR3 has 17 residues. For the CDR3, the DNA is TGTGCCAGCAGCTTAGACCCTACAGGGATGGGTTACAATGAGCAGTTCTTC. Its protein is CASSLDPTGMGYNEQFF.

This chain links TRBV7-6 with TRBJ2-5; TRBD2 aligns across 13 bases. V trimming: 1 base; J trimming: 3 bases; junction bases outside the gene matches: 2. This CDR3 contains 16 residues. Germline CDR1 SGHVS, CDR2 FNYEAQ. The CDR3 bases are TGTGCCAGCAGCTTAGGGGGACTAGCGGGAAAAGAGACCCAGTACTTC. This encodes CASSLGGLAGKETQYF.

The chain links TRBV6-4 to TRBJ2-2; TRBD1 matches at 11 bases. Trimming at V came to 8 bases and at J to 5 bases, leaving 4 bases not matched to a gene. CDR3 size: 14 residues. Germline V gives CDR1 MRHNA, CDR2 SNTAGT. CDR3 region: CASRTGGETGELFF. The CDR3 region has the DNA TGTGCCAGCCGGACAGGGGGCGAGACCGGGGAGCTGTTTTTT.

The chain has TRBV18 and TRBJ2-7; possibly TRBD2 for D (5 bases). CDR1 and CDR2 (germline): KGHSH, LQKENI. CDR3 size: 14 residues. V dropped 3 bases and J dropped 4 bases, with 13 bases sitting between them. The CDR3 DNA reads as TGTGCCAGCTCACCCTTAGGACGGGGTTACGAGCAGTACGTC. As protein: CASSPLGRGYEQYV.